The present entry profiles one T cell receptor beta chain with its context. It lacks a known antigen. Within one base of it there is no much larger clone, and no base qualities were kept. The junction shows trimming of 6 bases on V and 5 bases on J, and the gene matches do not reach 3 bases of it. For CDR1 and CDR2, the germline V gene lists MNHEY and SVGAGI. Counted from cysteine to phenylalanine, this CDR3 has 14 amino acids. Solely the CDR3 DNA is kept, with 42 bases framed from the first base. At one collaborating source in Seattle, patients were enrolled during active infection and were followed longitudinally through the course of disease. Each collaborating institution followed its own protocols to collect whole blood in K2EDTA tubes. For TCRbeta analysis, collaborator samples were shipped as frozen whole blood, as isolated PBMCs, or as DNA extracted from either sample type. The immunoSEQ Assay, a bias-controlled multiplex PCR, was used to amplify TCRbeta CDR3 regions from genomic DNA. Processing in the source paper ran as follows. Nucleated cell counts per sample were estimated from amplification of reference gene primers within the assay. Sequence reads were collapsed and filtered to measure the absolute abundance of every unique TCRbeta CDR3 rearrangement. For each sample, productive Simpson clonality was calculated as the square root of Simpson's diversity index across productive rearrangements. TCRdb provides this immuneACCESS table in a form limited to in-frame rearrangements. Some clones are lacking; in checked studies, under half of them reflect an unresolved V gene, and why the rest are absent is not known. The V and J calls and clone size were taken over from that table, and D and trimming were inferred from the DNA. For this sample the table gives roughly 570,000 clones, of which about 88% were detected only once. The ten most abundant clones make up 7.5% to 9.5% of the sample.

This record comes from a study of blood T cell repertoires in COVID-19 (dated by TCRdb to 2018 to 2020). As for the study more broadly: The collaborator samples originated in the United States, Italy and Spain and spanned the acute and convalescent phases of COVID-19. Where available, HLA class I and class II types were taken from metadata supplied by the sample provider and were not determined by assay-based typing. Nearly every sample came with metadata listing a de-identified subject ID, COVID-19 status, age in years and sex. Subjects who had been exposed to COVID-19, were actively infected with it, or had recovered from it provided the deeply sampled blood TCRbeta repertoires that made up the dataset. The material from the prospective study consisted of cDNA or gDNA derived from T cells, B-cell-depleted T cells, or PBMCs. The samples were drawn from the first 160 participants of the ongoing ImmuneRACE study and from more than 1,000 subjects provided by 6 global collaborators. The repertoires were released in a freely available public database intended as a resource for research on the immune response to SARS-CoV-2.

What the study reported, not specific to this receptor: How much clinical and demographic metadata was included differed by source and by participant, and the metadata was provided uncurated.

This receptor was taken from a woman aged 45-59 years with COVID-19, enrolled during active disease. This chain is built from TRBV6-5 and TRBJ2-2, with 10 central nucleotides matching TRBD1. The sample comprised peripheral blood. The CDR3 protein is CASSRDRGTGELFF. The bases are TGTGCCAGCAGCCGGGACAGGGGTACCGGGGAGCTGTTTTTT.